These 5 T cell receptor beta chains originate from one sample sequenced in a study of blood T cell repertoires in COVID-19. TCRdb's copy holds only in-frame clones and misses some; the assay was immunoSEQ multiplex PCR. Among 72,000 or so clones listed, around nine tenths were seen once. Sequencing was performed on peripheral blood. Receptor source: a woman of 80 years or more with acute or convalescent COVID-19.

This clone was recorded only once. Here the CDR3 DNA reads TGTGCCAGCAATCAGGGGGATCAGCCCCAGCATTTT. It specifies CASNQGDQPQHF. The chain carries TRBV6-6 and TRBJ1-5, with 7 bases matching TRBD1. After removal of 7 bases from V and 5 bases from J, the junction contained 2 bases not matched to a gene. Germline assignment: CDR1 MNHNY and CDR2 SVGAGI (reference sequence). The CDR3 sequence is 12 residues long.

The rearrangement links TRBV5-5 to TRBJ2-7; 7 bases are shared with TRBD1. V dropped 5 bases and J dropped 0; count of bases not matched to a gene: 8. This CDR3 comprises 15 residues. Looked up from germline, CDR1 is SGHKS and CDR2 is YYEKEE (reference sequence). The CDR3 nucleotides read TGTGCCAGCAGTTTTTCCGGGACAGTCTCCTACGAGCAGTACTTC. It is translated as CASSFSGTVSYEQYF.

This clone turned up a few times. The genes are TRBV3-1 (or the pseudogene TRBV3-2) and TRBJ1-1; perhaps TRBD1 as D (5 bases). CDR3 length: 15 amino acids. Germline-derived CDR1 and CDR2 are LGHDT and YNNKEL (reference sequence). Trimming removed 1 base from V and 3 bases from J, with 12 bases in between. CDR3 coding DNA: TGTGCCAGCAGCCAAGGCCCAGGGTTAGACACTGAAGCTTTCTTT. Protein product: CASSQGPGLDTEAFF.

The chain employs TRBV19 and TRBJ1-1; TRBD1 aligns across 8 bases. Per the germline V gene, CDR1 is LNHDA and CDR2 is SQIVND (reference sequence). The CDR3 is 14 residues long. Losses at the gene ends were 3 bases for V and 8 bases for J; bases not matched to a gene: 8. The CDR3 sequence: CASSIAVTGAEAFF. In DNA form, the CDR3 reads TGTGCCAGTAGTATCGCGGTGACAGGGGCCGAAGCTTTCTTT.

The chain uses TRBV5-6 and TRBJ2-3, with TRBD2 matching over 7 bases. This CDR3 is 16 amino acids long. Germline CDR1 SGHDT, CDR2 YYEEEE. The junction had 11 bases not matched to a gene; V was cut back by 6 bases and J by 1 base. CDR3 amino acids: CASTLGREARTDTQYF. The CDR3 DNA reads as TGTGCCAGCACTCTGGGCCGGGAGGCCCGCACAGATACGCAGTATTTT. The full variable domain, its missing parts supplied by reference TRBV5-6 and TRBJ2-3, is DAGVTQSPTHLIKTRGQQVTLRCSPKSGHDTVSWYQQALGQGPQFIFQYYEEEERQRGNFPDRFSGHQFPNYSSELNVNALLLGDSALYLCASTLGREARTDTQYFGPGTRLTVL.